The rows below give T cell receptor beta chains drawn from one sample of a study of vaccination and CD4 T cells after COVID-19. Antigens of these TCRs are unknown. TCRdb redid the calling of the PCR reads with MiXCR, one entry per CDR3 protein. This table holds about 2,600 distinct CDR3 sequences, 25% to 30% found once. Here the sequenced sample was CD4+ T cells from blood, cultured in vitro, taken after SARS-CoV-2 vaccination. The source is a human donor who had recovered from COVID-19. The CDR3 runs from the conserved cysteine through the conserved F or W. Each record gives: J gene, clone size, D gene, V gene, CDR3 DNA, CDR3 protein. A D gene is named only where the DNA matches it firmly. For some rows the clone size is stated as once, few or many, or as a class when expanded; others skip it.

J: TRBJ2-3; size: NA; D: TRBD2; V: TRBV7-9; DNA: TGTGCCAGCAGCTCACAAGGGACTAGCGCAGATACGCAGTATTTT; CDR3: CASSSQGTSADTQYF
J: TRBJ1-2; size: few; D: NA; V: TRBV6-5; DNA: TGTGCCAGCAGTTCGGACAGTAGCGGCTACACCTTC; CDR3: CASSSDSSGYTF
J: TRBJ1-2; size: NA; D: NA; V: TRBV19; DNA: TGTGCCAGTAGTACCCCACAGGGTAGCCATGGCTACACCTTC; CDR3: CASSTPQGSHGYTF
J: TRBJ1-5; size: few; D: NA; V: TRBV15; DNA: TGTGCCACCAGCAGTATGGGCGGGCCTCAGCCCCAGCATTTT; CDR3: CATSSMGGPQPQHF
J: TRBJ1-2; size: few; D: NA; V: TRBV24-1; DNA: TGTGCCACCAGTGATTTCCCCAGGACGTATGGCTACACCTTC; CDR3: CATSDFPRTYGYTF
J: TRBJ2-7; size: NA; D: TRBD2; V: TRBV29-1; DNA: TGCAGCGTGTCGGGGGGGGTGATCTACGAGCAGTACTTC; CDR3: CSVSGGVIYEQYF
J: TRBJ2-5; size: medium-sized; D: NA; V: TRBV7-2; DNA: TGTGCCAGCAGCTTATCCGGGGGGCCGGAGACCCAGTACTTC; CDR3: CASSLSGGPETQYF
J: TRBJ2-5; size: NA; D: TRBD1; V: TRBV2; DNA: TGTGCCAGCACCGAAACGGCAGGGGGCCCAGAGACCCAGTACTTC; CDR3: CASTETAGGPETQYF
J: TRBJ1-1; size: few; D: TRBD1; V: TRBV6-1; DNA: TGTGCCAGCACTACAGGGGGCGAAGCTTTCTTT; CDR3: CASTTGGEAFF
J: TRBJ2-3; size: NA; D: NA; V: TRBV20-1; DNA: TGCAGTGCCCCCCCGGGATGGGCAGATACGCAGTATTTT; CDR3: CSAPPGWADTQYF
J: TRBJ2-1; size: few; D: TRBD2; V: TRBV20-1; DNA: TGCAGTGCCGTTTCTAGCGGGACCTACAATGAGCAGTTCTTC; CDR3: CSAVSSGTYNEQFF
J: TRBJ2-7; size: medium-sized; D: TRBD2; V: TRBV7-2; DNA: TGTGCCAGCAGCTTTGGACTGGGGAGGGACGAGCAGTACTTC; CDR3: CASSFGLGRDEQYF
J: TRBJ1-1; size: NA; D: NA; V: TRBV7-9; DNA: TGTGCCAGCAGCTTAATGAGGCCGGATCACACTGAAGCTTTCTTT; CDR3: CASSLMRPDHTEAFF
J: TRBJ1-2; size: few; D: NA; V: TRBV27; DNA: TGTGCCAGCAGGAGGACCGGGACGGGTAACTATGGCTACACCTTC; CDR3: CASRRTGTGNYGYTF
J: TRBJ1-5; size: few; D: NA; V: TRBV7-8; DNA: TGTGCCAGCAGCCTATATGACAGATATCAGCCCCAGCATTTT; CDR3: CASSLYDRYQPQHF
J: TRBJ2-5; size: once; D: NA; V: TRBV11-1; DNA: TGTGCCAGCAGCTTACCAGTTGATCAAGAGACCCAGTACTTC; CDR3: CASSLPVDQETQYF
J: TRBJ2-5; size: few; D: NA; V: TRBV10-3; DNA: TGTGCCATCAGTGGCTACGCCGGAGGGGAGACCCAGTACTTC; CDR3: CAISGYAGGETQYF
J: TRBJ2-7; size: medium-sized; D: NA; V: TRBV20-1; DNA: TGCAGTGCTAGTCGGTCAAACGAGCAGTACTTC; CDR3: CSASRSNEQYF
J: TRBJ1-2; size: medium-sized; D: NA; V: TRBV20-1; DNA: TGCAGTGCTAGAGATCAGGGAGGCTATGGCTACACCTTC; CDR3: CSARDQGGYGYTF
J: TRBJ2-3; size: NA; D: NA; V: TRBV7-9; DNA: TGTGCCAGCAGCTTATGGCGTAGCAGAGGCACAGATACGCAGTATTTT; CDR3: CASSLWRSRGTDTQYF
J: TRBJ1-1; size: NA; D: NA; V: TRBV12-3/TRBV12-4; DNA: TGTGCCAGCAGTTGGTTCGCATCGCTGAACACTGAAGCTTTCTTT; CDR3: CASSWFASLNTEAFF
J: TRBJ1-2; size: few; D: NA; V: TRBV6-1; DNA: TGTGCCAGCACCTCAGGGTTCTATGGCTACACCTTC; CDR3: CASTSGFYGYTF
J: TRBJ1-2; size: few; D: NA; V: TRBV7-6; DNA: TGTGCCAGCAGCTTAGCAAGCCTACGGGGGCTACATGGCTACACCTTC; CDR3: CASSLASLRGLHGYTF
J: TRBJ1-6; size: medium-sized; D: TRBD1; V: TRBV7-9; DNA: TGTGCCAGCAGCGAACAGGGGGCTCTTTCACCCCTCCACTTT; CDR3: CASSEQGALSPLHF
J: TRBJ1-6; size: medium-sized; D: NA; V: TRBV20-1; DNA: TGCAGTGCTAGTGCTCAGAGCTCCTATAATTCACCCCTCCACTTT; CDR3: CSASAQSSYNSPLHF
J: TRBJ2-3; size: NA; D: NA; V: TRBV20-1; DNA: TGCAGTGCTAGAGTTCTAGGGATAACAGATACGCAGTATTTT; CDR3: CSARVLGITDTQYF
J: TRBJ2-1; size: NA; D: TRBD2; V: TRBV4-1; DNA: TGCGCCAGCAGACAATACGGGGGGGCACATGAGCAGTTCTTC; CDR3: CASRQYGGAHEQFF
J: TRBJ1-2; size: few; D: TRBD1; V: TRBV6-2/TRBV6-3; DNA: TGTGCCAGCAGTGGGACAGTCTATGGCTACACCTTC; CDR3: CASSGTVYGYTF
J: TRBJ1-2; size: NA; D: TRBD1; V: TRBV7-2; DNA: TGTGCCAGCAGCTTGCTACAGGGGGGCTATGGCTACACCTTC; CDR3: CASSLLQGGYGYTF
J: TRBJ1-1; size: NA; D: NA; V: TRBV5-1; DNA: TGCGCCAGCAGCGCGATTTCCCGGGGCACTGAAGCTTTCTTT; CDR3: CASSAISRGTEAFF
J: TRBJ2-5; size: NA; D: TRBD1; V: TRBV18; DNA: TGTGCCAGCTCGCCGGGACAGGGGTCGAAGACCCAGTACTTC; CDR3: CASSPGQGSKTQYF
J: TRBJ1-5; size: NA; D: NA; V: TRBV7-3; DNA: TGTGCCAGCAGCTTAAGAGACCAGGCTGATTATAGCAATCAGCCCCAGCATTTT; CDR3: CASSLRDQADYSNQPQHF
J: TRBJ1-5; size: medium-sized; D: NA; V: TRBV20-1; DNA: TGCAGTGCTAGAGAGGGGACTCAGCCCCAGCATTTT; CDR3: CSAREGTQPQHF
J: TRBJ2-5; size: NA; D: NA; V: TRBV6-2/TRBV6-3; DNA: TGTGCCAGCAGTTCCTCCAGGGGGCGGGGGCAAGAGACCCAGTACTTC; CDR3: CASSSSRGRGQETQYF
J: TRBJ1-1; size: few; D: NA; V: TRBV6-1; DNA: TGTGCCAGCAGTGAACTGGGGGGAGGCACTGAAGCTTTCTTT; CDR3: CASSELGGGTEAFF
J: TRBJ1-6; size: NA; D: NA; V: TRBV12-3/TRBV12-4; DNA: TGTGCCAGCAGTAAATCCGGGATACTTTCACCCCTCCACTTT; CDR3: CASSKSGILSPLHF
J: TRBJ2-1; size: medium-sized; D: TRBD2; V: TRBV7-8; DNA: TGTGCCAGCAGCTTACTCCCAGCGGGGGGGCGGGAGGAGCAGTTCTTC; CDR3: CASSLLPAGGREEQFF
J: TRBJ1-6; size: medium-sized; D: NA; V: TRBV20-1; DNA: TGCAGTGCTAGAGGTTGGACGAATTCACCCCTCCACTTT; CDR3: CSARGWTNSPLHF
J: TRBJ1-6; size: NA; D: NA; V: TRBV28; DNA: TGTGCCAGCAGTTTACCGCCGGGGGCGGGCAATTCACCCCTCCACTTT; CDR3: CASSLPPGAGNSPLHF
J: TRBJ1-5; size: once; D: TRBD1; V: TRBV6-5; DNA: TGTCCCAGCAGTTTCAGGGGGGAGAGCAATCAGCCCCAGCATTTT; CDR3: CPSSFRGESNQPQHF
J: TRBJ1-2; size: few; D: NA; V: TRBV12-3/TRBV12-4; DNA: TGTGCCAGCTTAAGGGGTAGGAACTATGGCTACACCTTC; CDR3: CASLRGRNYGYTF
J: TRBJ1-2; size: NA; D: NA; V: TRBV28; DNA: TGTGCCAGCATGGAATCCTACGGCTACACCTTC; CDR3: CASMESYGYTF
J: TRBJ2-1; size: few; D: NA; V: TRBV20-1; DNA: TGCAGTGCTAGGGGGGACCACTCCTACAATGAGCAGTTCTTC; CDR3: CSARGDHSYNEQFF
J: TRBJ1-1; size: medium-sized; D: TRBD1; V: TRBV28; DNA: TGTGCCAGCAGTGCCAACAGGGGGCGCGTATCTGAAGCTTTCTTT; CDR3: CASSANRGRVSEAFF
J: TRBJ1-1; size: few; D: NA; V: TRBV4-1; DNA: TGCGCCAGCAGCCAAGATCAAGCGGCTTTCTTT; CDR3: CASSQDQAAFF
J: TRBJ1-5; size: NA; D: NA; V: TRBV15; DNA: TGTGCCACCAGCAGAGATAACGAAGGATCCCAGCATTTT; CDR3: CATSRDNEGSQHF
J: TRBJ1-5; size: few; D: NA; V: TRBV4-1; DNA: TGCGCCAGCAGCCAACTTATGGACACGGTCTATCAGCCCCAGCATTTT; CDR3: CASSQLMDTVYQPQHF
J: TRBJ1-2; size: medium-sized; D: NA; V: TRBV6-2/TRBV6-3; DNA: TGTGCCGGTTCTGGAGGCTACACCTTC; CDR3: CAGSGGYTF
J: TRBJ1-5; size: few; D: NA; V: TRBV28; DNA: TGTGCCAGCACGGTGGGGGGGAGCACTCAGCCCCAGCATTTT; CDR3: CASTVGGSTQPQHF
J: TRBJ2-3; size: large; D: NA; V: TRBV7-9; DNA: TGTGCCAGCAGCTCGACCGGGGGTACGCAGTATTTT; CDR3: CASSSTGGTQYF
J: TRBJ1-6; size: medium-sized; D: TRBD1; V: TRBV7-2; DNA: TGTGCCAGCAGCCGTGTAGGACAGGCCGACCTCCACTTT; CDR3: CASSRVGQADLHF
J: TRBJ2-7; size: few; D: NA; V: TRBV7-3; DNA: TGTGCCAGCATCCCCCGGCGGGTTCCCTACGAGCAGTACTTC; CDR3: CASIPRRVPYEQYF